This entry describes one T cell receptor (beta chain). Its antigen specificity is not known. No base quality values were provided; no much bigger clone lies one nucleotide off. V and J are truncated by 0 bases and 4 bases respectively, leaving an intervening sequence of 10 bases. CDR1 is given as SGHDT and CDR2 as YYEEEE, both from the germline V gene. Inclusive of the bounding cysteine and phenylalanine, the CDR3 is 14 residues long. The retained sequence is limited to the CDR3, 42 bases, with the frame set at the first base. This record comes from a study of blood T cell repertoires in COVID-19 (TCRdb year 2020). Regarding the study in general: Samples covering the acute and convalescent phases of COVID-19 were provided by collaborators in the United States, Italy and Spain. The material from the prospective study consisted of cDNA or gDNA derived from T cells, B-cell-depleted T cells, or PBMCs. A freely available public database, intended as a resource for researchers studying the immune response to SARS-CoV-2, is where the repertoires were released. The samples were drawn from two sources: the first 160 participants of the ongoing ImmuneRACE study, and over 1,000 subjects contributed by 6 global collaborators. The sample metadata nearly always contained a de-identified subject ID, COVID-19 status, age in years and sex. Where available, HLA class I and class II types were taken from metadata supplied by the sample provider and were not determined by assay-based typing. Deeply sampled blood TCRbeta repertoires from subjects exposed to, actively infected with, or recovered from COVID-19 were included in the dataset.

TCRbeta CDR3 regions were amplified from genomic DNA using the immunoSEQ Assay, a bias-controlled multiplex PCR. The published analysis was carried out like this. Within the assay, amplification of reference gene primers was used to estimate how many nucleated cells each sample contained. Sequence reads were collapsed and filtered to measure the absolute abundance of every unique TCRbeta CDR3 rearrangement. For each sample, productive Simpson clonality was calculated by taking the square root of Simpson's diversity index across productive rearrangements. The immuneACCESS repertoire file appears here via TCRdb, limited to in-frame rearrangements. These files lack a portion of the clones; in checked studies, under half of the deficit traces to unresolved V genes, and the cause of the others is not known. V and J calls and clone size follow that table, whereas D and trimming were derived from the DNA. The sample has about 260,000 clones on record, 75% to 90% of them singletons. The ten largest clones add up to roughly 10% of the sample.

What the study reported, not specific to this receptor: Clinical and demographic metadata were provided uncurated, with the amount varying by source and participant.

At one collaborating source in Seattle, patients were enrolled during active infection and were followed longitudinally through the course of disease. Each collaborating institution followed its own protocols to collect whole blood in K2EDTA tubes. For TCRbeta analysis, collaborators shipped samples as frozen whole blood, isolated PBMCs, or DNA extracted from either of those sample types. The sequenced material came from peripheral blood. The receptor chain draws on TRBV5-6 and TRBJ1-2, with a weak D call of TRBD1 (5 bases match). This clonotype originated in a woman aged 70-85 years with COVID-19, enrolled during active disease. At the DNA level, the sequence is TGTGCCAGCAGCTTGGCGCAGGGTAGCTATGGCTACACCTTC. Its coded protein is CASSLAQGSYGYTF.